Below, 19 T cell receptor beta chains from the same sample are listed, as sequenced in a study of blood T cell repertoires in COVID-19. Generated by immunoSEQ multiplex PCR, the TCRdb table keeps only in-frame clones and is missing some. The sample includes under 85,000 clones, 85% of them seen just once. Input material: peripheral blood. The receptor source for this set is a man older than 75 with acute or convalescent COVID-19.

This chain joins TRBV24-1 and TRBJ1-4; TRBD1 matches 12 bases. After removal of 7 bases from V and 8 bases from J, the junction contained 7 bases not matched to a gene. The CDR3 length is 15 residues. Germline CDR1 KGHDR, CDR2 SFDVKD. In nucleotides, the CDR3 is TGTGCCACCAGCGAAGGCGGGACAGGGGGCGAAAAACTGTTTTTT. It is translated as CATSEGGTGGEKLFF.

The rearrangement uses TRBV6-5 and TRBJ2-7, with D unresolved. Trimming took off 4 bases at V and 7 bases at J, with 17 bases between the two ends. This CDR3 is 14 amino acids long. Germline V gives CDR1 MNHEY, CDR2 SVGAGI. This chain's CDR3 is CASSWASQAKEQYF. CDR3 sequence (DNA): TGTGCCAGCAGTTGGGCCTCCCAGGCCAAAGAGCAGTACTTC.

The chain joins TRBV5-1 to TRBJ2-7; 7 nucleotides line up with TRBD1. CDR3 size: 15 residues. The germline CDR1 and CDR2 sequences are SGHRS and YFSETQ. Trimming took 3 bases from V and 3 from J; bases not matched to a gene: 9. The CDR3 region has the DNA TGCGCCAGCAGCTCATCGACAGGGAGTAGCTACGAGCAGTACTTC. Translating gives CASSSSTGSSYEQYF.

The chain carries TRBV7-2 and TRBJ2-1; no firm D call. The V end was cut by 5 bases, the J end by 4 bases, with 12 bases between. Germline V gives CDR1 SGHTA, CDR2 FQGNSA. The CDR3 contains 14 residues. The CDR3 loop is CASSPPFLYNEQFF. Here the CDR3 DNA reads TGTGCCAGCAGCCCCCCTTTCTTGTACAATGAGCAGTTCTTC.

The J gene is TRBJ2-1, the V gene TRBV24-1; 9 bases are shared with TRBD1. V shed 6 bases and J 8 bases; nucleotides not matched to a gene: 7. The germline V gene encodes CDR1 KGHDR and CDR2 SFDVKD. The CDR3 totals 14 residues. Written as DNA, the CDR3 is TGTGCCACCAGTCGACAGGGGGGTGGAGATGAGCAGTTCTTC. This gives the protein CATSRQGGGDEQFF.

The chain uses TRBV5-1 and TRBJ2-1, with 8 bases fitting TRBD2. J gave up 10 bases and V 3 bases, and 12 bases lay outside the gene matches. Germline lookup yields CDR1 SGHRS and CDR2 YFSETQ. This CDR3 contains 15 residues. Written as DNA, the CDR3 is TGCGCCAGCAGCTACGGACTAGCCCAGCAAGGGGAGCAGTTCTTC. This codes for CASSYGLAQQGEQFF. Based on the CDR3 plus reference TRBV5-1 and TRBJ2-1, the full variable domain is KAGVTQTPRYLIKTRGQQVTLSCSPISGHRSVSWYQQTPGQGLQFLFEYFSETQRNKGNFPGRFSGRQFSNSRSEMNVSTLELGDSALYLCASSYGLAQQGEQFFGPGTRLTVL.

The chain has TRBV7-2 and TRBJ2-1, with 8 bases that match TRBD2. The CDR3 length is 14 residues. Germline assignment: CDR1 SGHTA and CDR2 FQGNSA. V lost 5 bases to trimming and J lost 9 bases; unmatched junction nucleotides: 9. In DNA, the CDR3 is TGTGCCAGCAGCCACGCCGGAGCGGGAGTTGAGCAGTTCTTC. Translation gives CASSHAGAGVEQFF.

The chain combines TRBV6-5 with TRBJ2-3, with 7 bases lining up with TRBD1. The CDR3 length is 14 residues. CDR1 is MNHEY, CDR2 SVGAGI, per germline. The trim removed 6 bases at V and 4 bases at J, leaving 7 bases unmatched. For the CDR3, the DNA is TGTGCCAGCAGAAGACAGGGTAGTGCAGATACGCAGTATTTT. As protein: CASRRQGSADTQYF.

On this clone itself: Other DNA variants within this sample encode the same CDR3. The genes are TRBV6-5 and TRBJ2-1, with TRBD2 as a possible D gene (6 bases). This CDR3 is 12 amino acids long. The germline CDR1 and CDR2 sequences are MNHEY and SVGAGI. Deletions cut 7 bases from V and 4 bases from J, with 8 bases between. The CDR3 loop is CASKAGYNEQFF. DNA for the CDR3: TGTGCCAGCAAGGCGGGATACAATGAGCAGTTCTTC.

V gene TRBV5-1 combines with J gene TRBJ2-2, with 9 positions matching TRBD1. CDR3 length: 15 residues. Germline V lookup: CDR1 SGHRS, CDR2 YFSETQ. Trimming removed 8 bases from V and 0 bases from J; junction bases left unmatched: 5. CDR3 sequence reads: CASVQGAANTGELFF. CDR3 bases: TGCGCCAGTGTACAGGGGGCAGCGAACACCGGGGAGCTGTTTTTT.

The V call is TRBV7-9, the J call TRBJ1-6; possible D gene TRBD1, 6 bases. Trimming took 3 bases from V and 3 from J, leaving 9 bases between them. This CDR3 contains 15 residues. CDR1 is SEHNR and CDR2 is FQNEAQ in the germline V gene (reference sequence). CDR3 amino acids: CASSLGANYNSPLHF. The CDR3 DNA sequence: TGTGCCAGCAGCTTGGGGGCGAACTATAATTCACCCCTCCACTTT.

The chain carries TRBV3-1 (or the pseudogene TRBV3-2) and TRBJ1-1; D gene unclear. This CDR3 region has 14 residues. Trimming left V 7 bases short and J 1 base short, with 13 bases between. The germline CDR1 and CDR2 sequences are LGHDT and YNNKEL (reference sequence). The chain's CDR3 is CASTRIGGNTEAFF. In DNA, the CDR3 is TGTGCCAGCACCCGTATAGGAGGGAACACTGAAGCTTTCTTT.

This clone showed up just a few times. The chain employs TRBV30 and TRBJ1-5; 7 nucleotides match TRBD1. Germline CDR1 and CDR2: GTSNPN and SVGIG (reference sequence). The CDR3 is made up of 13 amino acids. J lost 3 bases, V lost 8 bases, and 7 bases had no gene match. The CDR3 loop is CAVQGWDNQPQHF. For the CDR3, the DNA is TGTGCCGTACAGGGGTGGGACAATCAGCCCCAGCATTTT. The full variable domain, its missing parts supplied by reference TRBV30 and TRBJ1-5, is SQTIHQWPATLVQPVGSPLSLECTVEGTSNPNLYWYRQAAGRGLQLLFYSVGIGQISSEVPQNLSASRPQDRQFILSSKKLLLSDSGFYLCAVQGWDNQPQHFGDGTRLSIL.

The chain recombines TRBV25-1 with TRBJ2-1; D call uncertain. The CDR3 sequence is 14 residues long. Trimming cost V 6 bases and J 6 bases, with 15 bases left between them. In germline, CDR1 is MGHDK, CDR2 SYGVNS. In DNA, the CDR3 is TGTGCCAGCAGCTCGCGGATCGGGTCCAATGAGCAGTTCTTC. Encoded protein: CASSSRIGSNEQFF.

This clone came up once. V is TRBV18 and J is TRBJ1-1; possible D gene TRBD1, 5 bases. This CDR3 contains 12 residues. CDR1 is KGHSH and CDR2 is LQKENI in the germline V gene. Trimming removed 5 bases from V and 3 bases from J, with 7 bases in between. The CDR3 spells CASSGAYTEAFF. CDR3 sequence (DNA): TGTGCCAGCTCAGGGGCCTACACTGAAGCTTTCTTT.

This clone was seen only a few times. The chain carries TRBV27 and TRBJ1-2, with D possibly TRBD1 on 6 matching bases. The CDR3 loop spans 16 amino acids. CDR1 is MNHEY and CDR2 is SMNVEV in the germline V gene (reference sequence). Trimming stripped 5 bases from V and 9 bases from J, with 25 bases between. CDR3 coding DNA: TGTGCCAGCAGTAGGGGGGGGAGCACCTCCGGCCGGAGCTACACCTTC. It translates to CASSRGGSTSGRSYTF.

V usage is TRBV5-1 and J usage is TRBJ2-7; 7 nucleotides match TRBD2. The CDR3 contains 17 residues. Unmatched junction bases numbered 15, after V lost 4 bases and J lost 2 bases. The V gene's germline CDR1 is SGHRS and CDR2 YFSETQ. The CDR3 DNA follows: TGCGCCAGCAGCGCCTTCTTTACTAGCGCAAGTGCCTACGAGCAGTACTTC. Protein sequence: CASSAFFTSASAYEQYF.

V gene TRBV9 combines with J gene TRBJ2-1; 8 bases align to TRBD1. This CDR3 has 13 residues. Trimming at V came to 2 bases and at J to 8 bases, leaving 3 bases not matched to a gene. CDR1 is SGDLS and CDR2 is YYNGEE in the germline V gene. The CDR3 coding sequence is TGTGCCAGCAGCGTGCAGGGGGCCGATGAGCAGTTCTTC. It is translated as CASSVQGADEQFF. Looking up the rest from reference TRBV9 and TRBJ2-1 gives the full variable domain: DSGVTQTPKHLITATGQRVTLRCSPRSGDLSVYWYQQSLDQGLQFLIQYYNGEERAKGNILERFSAQQFPDLHSELNLSSLELGDSALYFCASSVQGADEQFFGPGTRLTVL.

In DNA, the CDR3 is TGTGCCAGCACCGAAGGGGGACAGGGCACTGAAGCTTTCTTT. Protein sequence: CASTEGGQGTEAFF. V and J are TRBV2 and TRBJ1-1; TRBD1 matches 9 bases. The CDR3 loop spans 14 amino acids. Germline CDR1 reads SNHLY; CDR2 reads FYNNEI. Trimming took 7 bases from V and 4 from J; bases not matched to a gene: 7.